The T cell receptor beta chain under discussion was sequenced for a study of identical twins. Findings of the study overall: The more abundant beta clonotypes in cord blood had fewer insertions, and memory repertoires did not show this. Potential partial confounding of zero-insertion analyses by invariant MAIT and iNKT cells was noted.

With respect to this clonotype: As yet, its antigen is unknown.

In TCRdb, the 5' RACE reads were re-called with MiXCR into one record per CDR3 protein. Among approximately 490,000 distinct CDR3 sequences listed, about a fifth were seen once. Germline CDR1 reads SEHNR; CDR2 reads FQNEAQ (reference sequence). The CDR3 runs 14 residues. The V gene lost 1 base and the J gene lost 7 bases, with 11 bases spanning the gap. These data are also associated with another study on yellow fever vaccine responses in identical twins.

The specimen sequenced was CD4+ T cells sorted from blood. This sequence originates from a woman aged 18 to 35 in good health. V and J are TRBV7-9 and TRBJ2-1; no clear D gene. The CDR3 sequence: CASSLGEVKNEQFF. As DNA, the CDR3 is TGTGCCAGCAGCTTAGGGGAAGTCAAGAATGAGCAGTTCTTC.